The 11 T cell receptor beta chains presented below share a single source sample, sequenced in a study of cytotoxic CD8 clonotypes in ibrutinib-treated CLL (dated by TCRdb to the early 2020s). Libraries came from the immunoSEQ multiplex PCR assay. Here the immuneACCESS table is served through TCRdb, limited to in-frame sequences with V and J called. Missing clones are a known gap in these copies; in checked studies unresolved V genes cover under half, and the rest lacks a known reason. The sample includes 330,000 or so clones, with 67% observed a single time. The ten most abundant clones make up 5% to 6.5% of the sample. Sequencing used PBMCs, obtained after 36 months of ibrutinib treatment. These receptors were taken from a human donor with chronic lymphocytic leukemia.

The chain recombines TRBV15 with TRBJ2-7, with D unclear. The CDR3 has 16 amino acids. Germline V CDR1 and CDR2: LNHNV, YYDKDF (reference sequence). The V end was cut by 1 base, the J end by 3 bases, with 16 bases between. As DNA, the CDR3 is TGTGCCACCAGCAGAGGGGTAGACTTAGAAATCTACGAGCAGTACTTC. Residues: CATSRGVDLEIYEQYF.

The V and J genes are TRBV2 and TRBJ2-5, with 8 bases aligning to TRBD2. The CDR3 loop spans 15 amino acids. CDR1 is SNHLY, CDR2 FYNNEI, per germline. V was clipped by 7 bases and J by 4 bases; unmatched bases: 11. The CDR3 DNA follows: TGTGCCAGCACCTATCCCTCGGGGGGGGGAGAGACCCAGTACTTC. Translation gives CASTYPSGGGETQYF.

The genes are TRBV4-1 and TRBJ2-7; D may be TRBD1 (5 bases). The length of the CDR3 is 16 residues. The germline V gene encodes CDR1 MGHRA and CDR2 YSYEKL. V was clipped by 0 bases and J by 4 bases, with 16 bases between them. DNA of the CDR3: TGCGCCAGCAGCCAAGATTTGGGGCGCGCCCTATACGAGCAGTACTTC. This sequence encodes CASSQDLGRALYEQYF.

This rearrangement joins TRBV15 to TRBJ2-3; D gene unclear. Germline V CDR1 and CDR2: LNHNV, YYDKDF (reference sequence). The germline V and J ends were trimmed by 3 bases and 2 bases, with 9 bases remaining between them. The CDR3 totals 14 residues. CDR3 sequence reads: CATSRWDITDTQYF. The CDR3 DNA sequence: TGTGCCACCAGCAGGTGGGATATCACAGATACGCAGTATTTT.

This clone was recorded a few times. This chain connects TRBV19 to TRBJ2-3; a possible D gene is TRBD1 (6 bases). CDR3 length equals 13 residues. V lost 6 bases and J lost 2, with 9 bases in between. The germline V gene encodes CDR1 LNHDA and CDR2 SQIVND (reference sequence). As DNA, the CDR3 is TGTGCCAGTAGCCGGGACAACACAGATACGCAGTATTTT. Translation: CASSRDNTDTQYF.

The chain joins TRBV7-2 to TRBJ2-1; D could derive from TRBD1 or TRBD2 (7 bases each). The CDR3 is made up of 16 amino acids. V was clipped by 0 bases and J by 7 bases, with 16 bases between them. CDR1 is SGHTA, CDR2 FQGNSA, per germline. CDR3 loop: CASSLAGTAGLNEQFF. CDR3 DNA sequence: TGTGCCAGCAGCTTAGCCGGGACAGCGGGATTGAATGAGCAGTTCTTC.

A few counts support this clone. The chain recombines TRBV7-8 with TRBJ1-5, with D possibly TRBD1 on 5 matching bases. Trimming took 1 base from V and 3 from J, leaving 13 bases between them. The CDR3 runs to 16 residues. From germline, CDR1 is SGHVS and CDR2 FQNEAQ. The CDR3 sequence is CASSLGGPTYNQPQHF. DNA for the CDR3: TGTGCCAGCAGCTTAGGGGGCCCCACTTACAATCAGCCCCAGCATTTT.

The chain uses TRBV27 and TRBJ2-3, with unresolved D. Trimming left V 4 bases short and J 4 bases short, with 9 bases between. Germline loops: CDR1 MNHEY, CDR2 SMNVEV (reference sequence). The CDR3 has 13 amino acids. The CDR3 protein is CASSSSRPDTQYF. DNA for the CDR3: TGTGCCAGCAGTTCATCACGCCCAGATACGCAGTATTTT.

This rearrangement joins TRBV5-1 to TRBJ1-1; D is uncertain. The CDR3 has 14 residues. V dropped 0 bases and J dropped 2 bases, with 8 bases sitting between them. CDR1 is SGHRS and CDR2 is YFSETQ in the germline V gene. The CDR3 sequence is CASSLAQSNTEAFF. CDR3 in DNA: TGCGCCAGCAGCTTGGCTCAGTCAAACACTGAAGCTTTCTTT.

The gene calls are TRBV7-9 and TRBJ1-4; D unclear. The CDR3 is 12 amino acids. The V end lost 1 base, the J end lost 8 bases, and 5 bases lay between the germline ends. Germline values: CDR1 SEHNR, CDR2 FQNEAQ (reference sequence). CDR3 sequence: CASSLVTEKLFF. In DNA, the CDR3 is TGTGCCAGCAGCTTAGTAACCGAAAAACTGTTTTTT.

The chain is built from TRBV4-1 and TRBJ1-6, with TRBD1 matching 10 bases. Germline CDR1 is MGHRA and CDR2 is YSYEKL. CDR3 length: 16 amino acids. With V trimmed by 5 bases and J by 5 bases, 6 bases remained unmatched. The CDR3 is CASSSTGGGHNSPLHF. Written as DNA, the CDR3 is TGCGCCAGCAGCTCGACAGGGGGCGGTCATAATTCACCCCTCCACTTT.